Listed below are T cell receptor beta chains from one sample, sequenced in a study of ipilimumab plus nivolumab after autologous stem cell transplantation. Using immunoSEQ multiplex PCR, the repertoire was profiled, and TCRdb retains in-frame clones only, with some absent. The sample carries about 47,000 clones, roughly 90% recorded once. Material: PBMCs, obtained in a trial of ipilimumab plus nivolumab as post-transplant consolidation. All receptors derive from a male donor with multiple myeloma. CDR3s include the opening cysteine and the closing phenylalanine or tryptophan. Fields, in order: V gene, clone size, J gene, CDR3 protein. For some rows the clone size is stated as once, few or many, or as a class when expanded; others skip it.

V gene: TRBV6-6; clone size: .; J gene: TRBJ2-7; CDR3 protein: CASSLEGSYEQYF
V gene: TRBV5-8; clone size: .; J gene: TRBJ2-7; CDR3 protein: CASPSGSVYEQYF
V gene: TRBV6-5; clone size: .; J gene: TRBJ1-2; CDR3 protein: CASSYSGTAYGYTF
V gene: TRBV7-3; clone size: .; J gene: TRBJ2-3; CDR3 protein: CASSSKSVGDTQYF
V gene: TRBV28; clone size: .; J gene: TRBJ1-5; CDR3 protein: CASSYVSGYQPQHF
V gene: TRBV5-1; clone size: .; J gene: TRBJ2-2; CDR3 protein: CASSLLPRTGELFF
V gene: TRBV30; clone size: .; J gene: TRBJ2-1; CDR3 protein: CAWSVSGYNEQFF
V gene: TRBV7-6; clone size: few; J gene: TRBJ2-7; CDR3 protein: CASSLGSAGGYNYEQYF
V gene: TRBV6-5; clone size: .; J gene: TRBJ1-2; CDR3 protein: CASRKNLLNYGYTF
V gene: TRBV19; clone size: .; J gene: TRBJ1-2; CDR3 protein: CASSTLRGYGYTF
V gene: TRBV25-1; clone size: .; J gene: TRBJ1-4; CDR3 protein: CASGQTAINEKLFF
V gene: TRBV5-6; clone size: .; J gene: TRBJ1-1; CDR3 protein: CASSPTAGGWAFF
V gene: TRBV28; clone size: .; J gene: TRBJ1-4; CDR3 protein: CASGGPGGGGEKLFF
V gene: TRBV5-1; clone size: few; J gene: TRBJ1-4; CDR3 protein: CASSAWVAEKLFF
V gene: TRBV15; clone size: .; J gene: TRBJ2-1; CDR3 protein: CATSSMTDNEQFF
V gene: TRBV5-1; clone size: once; J gene: TRBJ1-2; CDR3 protein: CASSPDRPGYTF
V gene: TRBV7-2; clone size: .; J gene: TRBJ2-7; CDR3 protein: CASSLWGAGSEQYF